The clone carrying this T cell receptor (beta chain) has a handful of counts. This specimen belongs to a study of identical twins. This CDR3 has 13 amino acids. Trimming shortened V by 7 bases and J by 2 bases, and 12 bases separated the two germline ends. The V gene's germline CDR1 is MNHNY and CDR2 SVGAGI (reference sequence). One entry per CDR3 protein, called by TCRdb with MiXCR from the 5' RACE reads. The table includes about 460,000 distinct CDR3 sequences, more than 13% detected once. The data also belong to a second study, concerning yellow fever vaccine responses in identical twins.

The sample comprised CD4+ T cells sorted from blood. The chain is built from TRBV6-6 and TRBJ2-7; weak D call: TRBD2 (6 bases). This receptor was identified in a woman in her late teens or twenties in good health. CDR3 nucleotides: TGTGCCAGCACCGTTAGCGGAACCTACGAGCAGTACTTC. Its translation: CASTVSGTYEQYF.